This TCR beta chain came from a study of T cells in Graves' hyperthyroidism and ophthalmopathy. Whole-study context: The blood sample was taken at first diagnosis, before treatment began.

Each patient was aged 18 to 65 and had newly diagnosed hyperthyroidism of under 2 months' duration. Clinicians diagnosed patients from clinical symptoms, serum thyroxine and TRAb, thyroid ultrasound and orbital computed tomography. Concerning this clonotype: Its antigen remains unknown.

This CDR3 spans 13 amino acids. V was trimmed by 1 base and J by 5 bases, leaving 11 bases between them. Germline V lookup: CDR1 SQVTM, CDR2 ANQGSEA. RNA transcripts served as the template for amplifying TCR beta CDR3 regions. First-round RT-PCR of the TCR CDR3 relied on the HTBI primer set. TCRdb re-called the multiplex PCR reads through MiXCR, storing one row per CDR3 protein. The repertoire holds fewer than 350,000 distinct CDR3 sequences, with approximately 13% as singletons. General observations from the study: Most thyroid clonotypes expanded above 0.001 appeared in blood too.

The TCR sequence derives from a woman between 40 and 50 years old with Graves' hyperthyroidism. V and J are TRBV29-1 and TRBJ1-2; D is perhaps TRBD1 (5 bases). The sample taken for sequencing was blood. The CDR3 protein is CSVEGQGIYGYTF. The CDR3 bases are TGCAGCGTTGAAGGTCAGGGAATATATGGCTACACCTTC.